This TCR beta chain originates from a study of T cell repertoires in cytomegalovirus infection. Study summary: It was recently identified HLA-C-restricted and well-studied HLA-B-restricted CMV epitopes that the study used. It was the public TCR beta signatures that indicated both CMV infection and matching HLA type. The study's findings and limits: Carriage of CMV together with the relevant HLA was identifiable through cumulative public TCR beta family frequency. Predominance within the ex vivo response was attributable to HLA-C-restricted CMV-specific TCR beta clonotypes.

This clonotype appeared a few times. Its antigen is not identified. TCRdb passed the reads through MiXCR, listing each CDR3 protein once. Here the sample spans around 750,000 distinct CDR3 sequences, approximately 32% being singletons. This TCR derives from a human donor in good health (CMV status not recorded). Some clones in this sample may be carry-over from other donors' samples. This specimen consisted of cultured CD8+ T cells from PBMCs, obtained from culture after CMV antigen stimulation.

The CDR3 DNA sequence: TGCGCCAGCAGCCAAGATCAAATGTTCTTGGTTGCCAACGAGGATGAGCAGTTCTTC. This codes for CASSQDQMFLVANEDEQFF. The genes are TRBV4-1 and TRBJ2-1; D gene uncertain. There are 19 residues in the CDR3. Germline-derived CDR1 and CDR2 are MGHRA and YSYEKL. The V end lost 0 bases, the J end lost 8 bases, and 26 bases lay between the germline ends.